The next 20 T cell receptor beta chains were all read from a single sample in a study of blood T cell repertoires in COVID-19. Libraries were prepared by immunoSEQ multiplex PCR; TCRdb keeps only in-frame clonotypes and omits some of them. This table holds fewer than 85,000 clones, around 80% found once. The source material was peripheral blood. The receptors derive from a human donor in a cohort sampled during active COVID-19.

The V gene is TRBV10-2, the J gene TRBJ2-1, with TRBD1 identical over 7 bases. V was clipped by 7 bases and J by 8 bases; unmatched bases: 11. Germline V lookup: CDR1 WSHSY, CDR2 SAAADI. The CDR3 totals 14 residues. CDR3 DNA sequence: TGCGCCAGCATTGTTAGACAGGGTGGCCATGAGCAGTTCTTC. Amino acids: CASIVRQGGHEQFF.

The gene calls are TRBV4-2 and TRBJ2-7, with 10 nucleotides matching TRBD2. This CDR3 spans 16 amino acids. Trimming cost V 3 bases and J 6 bases; bases outside gene matches: 11. Germline V gene lookup returns CDR1 LGHNA and CDR2 YNFKEQ. CDR3 sequence (DNA): TGTGCCAGCAGCCATCCCATGGAGCGGGGGGGTGTCGAGCAGTACTTC. Its protein product is CASSHPMERGGVEQYF.

The chain carries TRBV7-8 and TRBJ2-7; perhaps TRBD2 as D (6 bases). The V and J ends lost 5 bases and 2 bases respectively, with 13 bases between them. The V gene's germline CDR1 is SGHVS and CDR2 FQNEAQ. The CDR3 has 14 residues. In nucleotides, the CDR3 is TGTGCCAGCAGCGACACCGGGAGCACCTACGAGCAGTACTTC. The encoded protein is CASSDTGSTYEQYF.

The chain recombines TRBV18 with TRBJ1-4; D may be TRBD1 (5 bases). Between the trimmed V and J ends, which lost 2 bases and 3 bases, there was a span of 13 bases. CDR3 size: 16 residues. From germline, CDR1 is KGHSH and CDR2 LQKENI. In DNA form, the CDR3 reads TGTGCCAGCTCACCAACAAGGGGTACAGCTAATGAAAAACTGTTTTTT. This gives the protein CASSPTRGTANEKLFF.

The chain couples TRBV7-9 to TRBJ2-1; D not certain. Trimming removed 1 base at V and 10 bases at J, with 11 bases between. CDR3 length: 13 amino acids. Germline V gene data show CDR1 as SEHNR and CDR2 as FQNEAQ (reference sequence). CDR3 DNA sequence: TGTGCCAGCAGCTTAGAGTCAGTCGAAGAGCAGTTCTTC. The encoded protein is CASSLESVEEQFF.

Only one count was recorded for this clone. J is TRBJ1-1 and V is TRBV5-1; the D is unclear. The CDR3 extends over 13 amino acids. The germline V gene encodes CDR1 SGHRS and CDR2 YFSETQ. Trimming removed 1 base from V and 11 bases from J, with 15 bases in between. The CDR3 spells CASSLSSPATAFF. The CDR3 coding sequence is TGCGCCAGCAGCTTGAGCTCACCAGCGACGGCTTTCTTT.

The chain carries TRBV5-1 and TRBJ2-2, with TRBD2 matching 10 bases. Germline CDR1 reads SGHRS; CDR2 reads YFSETQ. With V trimmed by 4 bases and J by 6 bases, 6 bases remained unmatched. The CDR3 consists of 15 residues. The CDR3 coding sequence is TGCGCCAGCAGCCCCACTAGCGGGGTCTCCGGGGAGCTGTTTTTT. Its protein product is CASSPTSGVSGELFF.

This CDR3 is CASSRQKMNTEAFF. The CDR3 DNA sequence: TGTGCCAGCAGTCGACAGAAGATGAACACTGAAGCTTTCTTT. The chain joins TRBV27 to TRBJ1-1, with D possibly matching TRBD1 (5 bases). The CDR3 spans 14 residues. Germline CDR1 MNHEY, CDR2 SMNVEV (reference sequence). With 5 bases removed from V and 0 bases from J, the gap between germline ends came to 10 bases.

The genes are TRBV5-6 and TRBJ1-4, with D tentatively TRBD1 (6 bases). V shed 1 base and J shed 7 bases, with 11 bases lying between them. The CDR3 contains 14 residues. Per the germline V gene, CDR1 is SGHDT and CDR2 is YYEEEE. The CDR3 nucleotides are TGTGCCAGCAGCTTGAAGGGGGTGGGTGAAAAACTGTTTTTT. Translation gives CASSLKGVGEKLFF.

J is TRBJ1-6 and V is TRBV6-6; TRBD1 is a possible D gene (5 bases). The CDR3 loop spans 14 amino acids. Germline V lookup: CDR1 MNHNY, CDR2 SVGAGI (reference sequence). With 0 bases removed from V and 8 bases from J, the gap between germline ends came to 8 bases. The CDR3 loop reads CASSYSGADSPLHF. DNA of the CDR3: TGTGCCAGCAGTTACTCAGGGGCCGATTCACCCCTCCACTTT.

V and J are TRBV11-2 and TRBJ2-7, with a possible D match to TRBD1 (7 bases). This CDR3 has 16 residues. V lost 2 bases, J lost 2 bases, and 16 bases lay in between. In germline, CDR1 is SGHAT, CDR2 FQNNGV. CDR3 sequence reads: CASSLKGGTAPYEQYF. In nucleotides, the CDR3 is TGTGCCAGCAGCTTAAAAGGGGGGACAGCCCCCTACGAGCAGTACTTC.

V gene TRBV18 combines with J gene TRBJ2-7; 9 bases fit TRBD2. V was clipped by 3 bases and J by 7 bases; unmatched bases: 7. Germline CDR1 is KGHSH and CDR2 is LQKENI. CDR3 length equals 14 residues. CDR3 nucleotides: TGTGCCAGCTCACCTAGCGGGGGACCGGGGGAGCAGTACTTC. Protein sequence: CASSPSGGPGEQYF.

This clone was found once. The CDR3 sequence is CASSSTSAFNEQFF. In nucleotides, the CDR3 is TGTGCCAGCAGCTCGACTAGCGCCTTCAATGAGCAGTTCTTC. The rearrangement uses TRBV7-2 and TRBJ2-1; 8 bases match TRBD2. Per the germline V gene, CDR1 is SGHTA and CDR2 is FQGNSA. This CDR3 is built from 14 residues. V dropped 4 bases and J dropped 6; count of bases not matched to a gene: 5.

This clone has only a few counts. CDR3 bases: TGTGCCACCTGGACAGATTACAGGGGTCAGCCCCAGCATTTT. Translating it yields CATWTDYRGQPQHF. The rearrangement uses TRBV28 and TRBJ1-5, with 7 bases lining up with TRBD1. J lost 6 bases, V lost 10 bases, and 12 bases had no gene match. The germline V gene has CDR1 MDHEN and CDR2 SYDVKM. The CDR3 runs to 14 residues. Full variable domain (remainder filled in from reference TRBV28 and TRBJ1-5): DVKVTQSSRYLVKRTGEKVFLECVQDMDHENMFWYRQDPGLGLRLIYFSYDVKMKEKGDIPEGYSVSREKKERFSLILESASTNQTSMYLCATWTDYRGQPQHFGDGTRLSIL.

The chain carries TRBV19 and TRBJ2-1; possible D gene TRBD2, 6 bases. Per germline, CDR1 LNHDA and CDR2 SQIVND (reference sequence). Trimming took off 4 bases at V and 5 bases at J, with 12 bases between the two ends. This CDR3 has 14 residues. The CDR3 nucleotides are TGTGCCAGTAGTAATAGCGGAGGAAACAATGAGCAGTTCTTC. This translates into CASSNSGGNNEQFF.

The genes are TRBV5-1 and TRBJ1-4; possibly TRBD1 for D (6 bases). Deletions cut 3 bases from V and 4 bases from J, with 10 bases between. CDR1 SGHRS and CDR2 YFSETQ come from the germline V gene. The length of the CDR3 is 14 residues. The CDR3 region has the DNA TGCGCCAGCAGCTCCGGACAGAATAATGAAAAACTGTTTTTT. Protein: CASSSGQNNEKLFF.

The V call is TRBV5-1, the J call TRBJ2-5, with D possibly matching TRBD1 (6 bases). The germline CDR1 and CDR2 sequences are SGHRS and YFSETQ. CDR3 size: 13 residues. The ends were cut back, 6 bases at V and 1 base at J, with 10 bases in the middle. The CDR3 DNA is TGCGCCAGCAACCCAGGGGCCCAAGAGACCCAGTACTTC. Translated, it gives CASNPGAQETQYF.

This clone was seen once. The chain uses TRBV24-1 and TRBJ1-2; TRBD1 aligns across 7 bases. J was trimmed by 4 bases and V by 10 bases; bases with no gene match: 8. The CDR3 covers 13 residues. Germline V CDR1 and CDR2: KGHDR, SFDVKD. DNA of the CDR3: TGTGCCACGAGCGAGGGGACAGCCTATGGCTACACCTTC. Protein sequence: CATSEGTAYGYTF.

The chain is built from TRBV2 and TRBJ1-5; 7 bases match TRBD1. CDR1 is SNHLY, CDR2 FYNNEI, per germline. The J segment lost 2 bases and the V segment lost 5 bases, leaving 6 bases of the junction unmatched. The CDR3 sequence is 15 residues long. The CDR3: CASSNRGRGNQPQHF. In DNA, the CDR3 is TGTGCCAGCAGTAACAGGGGCCGAGGCAATCAGCCCCAGCATTTT.

This clone was found once. The V and J genes are TRBV15 and TRBJ1-2, with TRBD1 matching over 8 bases. V lost 5 bases, J lost 7 bases, and 15 bases stayed unmatched. The germline CDR1 and CDR2 sequences are LNHNV and YYDKDF (reference sequence). The CDR3 has 16 amino acids. The CDR3 here is CATSRRTGYALSGYTF. Here the CDR3 DNA reads TGTGCCACCAGCCGAAGGACAGGGTACGCCTTAAGTGGCTACACCTTC.